The 13 T cell receptor beta chains below all came from one sample that was sequenced in a study of regulatory T cells in long-lasting Graves disease. CDR3-region Arm-PCR and iRepertoire HTBI primers produced the TCR beta libraries. TCRdb re-analysed the multiplex PCR reads in MiXCR, keeping a single row per CDR3 protein. The sample lists over 200,000 distinct CDR3 sequences, around a sixth occurring once. Time point here: newly diagnosed GD, antithyroid drugs for less than 3 months. The TCR library was made from RNA that had been extracted from PBMCs in TRIzol. These data are also associated with another study on T cells in Graves' hyperthyroidism and ophthalmopathy.

Sequencing was performed on peripheral blood mononuclear cells (PBMCs), taken at new diagnosis, from a patient treated with antithyroid drugs. The receptors come from a woman aged 25 to 39 with Graves disease.

The V gene is TRBV6-2 or TRBV6-3, the J gene TRBJ1-2; 7 bases map to TRBD1. J lost 3 bases, V lost 6 bases, and 13 bases had no gene match. The germline V gene has CDR1 MNHEY and CDR2 SVGEGT. The length of the CDR3 is 16 residues. CDR3 loop: CASSPDPTGVYYGYTF. In DNA, the CDR3 is TGTGCCAGCAGCCCCGACCCAACAGGGGTTTACTATGGCTACACCTTC.

Many counts were recorded for this clonotype. V and J are TRBV20-1 and TRBJ1-5; D uncertain. CDR3 length equals 12 residues. With 5 bases removed from V and 4 bases from J, the gap between germline ends came to 9 bases. Germline CDR1 and CDR2: DFQATT and SNEGSKA (reference sequence). This chain's CDR3 is CSAGSQNQPQHF. CDR3 in DNA: TGCAGTGCTGGCAGTCAAAATCAGCCCCAGCATTTT.

This clonotype was observed many times. The V call is TRBV20-1, the J call TRBJ2-1; TRBD2 agrees at 10 bases. The CDR3 consists of 15 residues. In germline, CDR1 is DFQATT, CDR2 SNEGSKA (reference sequence). V dropped 3 bases and J dropped 6; count of bases not matched to a gene: 8. CDR3 residues: CSASIGTSAGNEQFF. CDR3 sequence (DNA): TGCAGTGCTAGTATAGGGACTAGCGCGGGCAATGAGCAGTTCTTC.

This clonotype was observed at least ten times. The genes are TRBV6-5 and TRBJ1-6; a possible D gene is TRBD1 (6 bases). The V end was cut by 2 bases, the J end by 3 bases, with 11 bases between. Per the germline V gene, CDR1 is MNHEY and CDR2 is SVGAGI. This CDR3 is built from 16 residues. As DNA, the CDR3 is TGTGCCAGCAGTTACGACTCAGGGGTCTATAATTCACCCCTCCACTTT. This sequence encodes CASSYDSGVYNSPLHF.

This clonotype was counted many times. V and J are TRBV19 and TRBJ1-1; D uncertain. The germline V and J ends were trimmed by 5 bases and 0 bases, with 10 bases remaining between them. Germline assignment: CDR1 LNHDA and CDR2 SQIVND (reference sequence). The CDR3 totals 14 residues. The CDR3 coding sequence is TGTGCCAGTAGTCAGTCGGGGATGAACACTGAAGCTTTCTTT. It is translated as CASSQSGMNTEAFF.

This clonotype occurred a few times. This sequence joins TRBV6-1 and TRBJ1-1, with D possibly being TRBD1 (5 bases). V lost 10 bases to trimming and J lost 1 base, with 13 bases between them. This CDR3 spans 13 amino acids. From germline, CDR1 is MNHNS and CDR2 SASEGT. As DNA, the CDR3 is TGTGCCACCTGGGACGGAGAGAACACTGAAGCTTTCTTT. Protein: CATWDGENTEAFF.

This clonotype was seen at least ten times. This chain connects TRBV29-1 to TRBJ2-1; D not certain. With 8 bases removed from V and 0 bases from J, the gap between germline ends came to 11 bases. CDR3 size: 13 residues. The V gene's germline CDR1 is SQVTM and CDR2 ANQGSEA. Written as DNA, the CDR3 is TGCAGCACCCTACAAAGCTCCTACAATGAGCAGTTCTTC. Its translation: CSTLQSSYNEQFF.

The sample holds many counts of this clonotype. The rearrangement joins TRBV24-1 to TRBJ2-3; 8 nucleotides align to TRBD1. The CDR3 has 18 amino acids. From germline, CDR1 is KGHDR and CDR2 SFDVKD. V was clipped by 4 bases and J by 3 bases; unmatched bases: 14. As DNA, the CDR3 is TGTGCCACCAGTGACGCGGGTGGACAGGGCGGTTCAACAGATACGCAGTATTTT. This sequence encodes CATSDAGGQGGSTDTQYF.

The chain employs TRBV12-3 or TRBV12-4 and TRBJ2-4, with 10 bases fitting TRBD1. The junction had 8 bases not matched to a gene; V was cut back by 6 bases and J by 9 bases. This CDR3 has 14 residues. The CDR3 coding sequence is TGTGCCAGCAGGCTCCGGGACAGGGGATCCATTCAGTACTTC. It codes for CASRLRDRGSIQYF.

This clonotype was counted between two and nine times. V is TRBV9 and J is TRBJ1-5, with D unresolved. Germline V CDR1 and CDR2: SGDLS, YYNGEE. Trimming removed 0 bases from V and 0 bases from J, with 7 bases in between. The CDR3 totals 15 residues. CDR3: CASSVGPNSNQPQHF. The CDR3 DNA reads as TGTGCCAGCAGCGTAGGACCAAATAGCAATCAGCCCCAGCATTTT.

This clonotype was observed a handful of times. The rearrangement links TRBV15 to TRBJ1-5, with D uncertain. The V gene lost 0 bases and the J gene lost 7 bases, with 4 bases spanning the gap. Per the germline V gene, CDR1 is LNHNV and CDR2 is YYDKDF (reference sequence). The CDR3 is made up of 12 amino acids. The CDR3 protein is CATSRDGQPQHF. In nucleotides, the CDR3 is TGTGCCACCAGCAGAGATGGACAGCCCCAGCATTTT.

The chain has TRBV2 and TRBJ1-1, with 11 bases that match TRBD1. V dropped 3 bases and J dropped 6; count of bases not matched to a gene: 9. CDR1 is SNHLY, CDR2 FYNNEI, per germline. The CDR3 has 16 residues. CDR3: CASSDPLDRGLAEAFF. In DNA form, the CDR3 reads TGTGCCAGCAGTGACCCCTTGGACAGGGGGCTGGCTGAAGCTTTCTTT.

This clonotype was observed many times. A read error may account for a junction end that differs from germline. V usage is TRBV11-2 and J usage is TRBJ1-2; TRBD1 might be the D (5 bases). This CDR3 comprises 14 residues. Germline CDR1 and CDR2: SGHAT and FQNNGV. CDR3 DNA sequence: TGTGCCAGCACCGAAGGGACCGCTAATTATGGCTACACCTTC. It codes for CASTEGTANYGYTF.